Listed here is a single TCR beta chain. Its cognate antigen is unknown. These data originate in a study of regulatory and conventional T cells in RAG deficiency. This table comes from immunoSEQ multiplex PCR, and its TCRdb copy is limited to in-frame clones, with some not included. The table includes tens of thousands of clones, nearly 95% detected once. The CDR3 runs to 16 residues. CDR1 and CDR2 (germline): SGHVS, FNYEAQ. V shed 3 bases and J 4 bases; nucleotides not matched to a gene: 8. Study-level results: Omenn syndrome and CID/AS patients had 80 to 100-fold fewer unique Treg TCR beta sequences, versus 8 to 10-fold elsewhere. These Omenn syndrome Treg sorts may hold peripherally activated cells instead. Shannon entropy fell and Simpson indices rose in RAG-deficient patients.

Conventional CD4+ T cells were sorted from blood as CD25-low CD127-high cells. This sample was shared with a second study, whose subject was regulatory T cells. Turning to that study: Primers: 52 TRBV forward and 13 TRBJ reverse. Skewed V and J usage and few unique V-J pairs marked patient repertoires, most in Tregs.

Sequenced input: CD25- CD4+ T cells sorted from blood. This TCR was sampled from a human donor in good health. This sequence joins TRBV7-6 and TRBJ2-1, with TRBD2 identical over 8 bases. CDR3 amino acids: CASSLRLGGGYNEQFF. CDR3 DNA: TGTGCCAGCAGCTTGCGATTAGGCGGGGGGTACAATGAGCAGTTCTTC.